These 27 T cell receptor beta chains were sequenced from one sample in a study of T-cell memory formation after mild COVID-19. TCRdb redid the calling of the 5' RACE reads with MiXCR, one entry per CDR3 protein. The table lists over 150,000 distinct CDR3 sequences, approximately 13% of them singletons. Sequencing was performed on PBMCs or a T cell subset sorted from them (not recorded which). All receptors derive from a man aged 18 to 35 who had mild COVID-19 (a few samples of this study predate the infection). Cell type and time point are not known.

Note on this clonotype: At one boundary the junction diverges from the germline segment, which might be a read error. The V call is TRBV5-1, the J call TRBJ1-1; 9 bases are shared with TRBD1. Germline CDR1 and CDR2: SGHRS and YFSETQ. CDR3 length: 14 amino acids. The CDR3 is CASSIGTGYTEVFF. The CDR3 DNA reads as TGCGCCAGCAGCATCGGGACAGGGTATACTGAAGTTTTCTTT.

This clonotype has just a few counts. The J gene is TRBJ1-1, the V gene TRBV10-3; D not resolved. The CDR3 covers 14 residues. Germline loops: CDR1 ENHRY, CDR2 SYGVKD. The V and J ends lost 4 bases and 0 bases respectively, with 9 bases between them. CDR3 protein: CAISVGRMNTEAFF. The CDR3 DNA is TGTGCCATCAGTGTAGGCAGAATGAACACTGAAGCTTTCTTT.

The chain has TRBV4-1 and TRBJ1-4; 7 nucleotides match TRBD1. Germline V gene sequence: CDR1 MGHRA, CDR2 YSYEKL. Trimming removed 1 base from V and 5 bases from J; junction bases left unmatched: 7. This CDR3 has 16 amino acids. CDR3 in DNA: TGCGCCAGCAGCCAAGTCGCCGGGACAGTCAATGAAAAACTGTTTTTT. This sequence encodes CASSQVAGTVNEKLFF.

CDR3 DNA: TGCAGCGGCCGACCCTCACGGCCTTCGTACCAAGAGACCCAGTACTTC. Translated, it gives CSGRPSRPSYQETQYF. The chain links TRBV29-1 to TRBJ2-5; D uncertain. The CDR3 loop spans 16 amino acids. The germline V and J ends were trimmed by 7 bases and 0 bases, with 21 bases remaining between them. Germline lookup yields CDR1 SQVTM and CDR2 ANQGSEA.

This clonotype turned up a few times. J is TRBJ2-5 and V is TRBV15, with no clear D. CDR3 length: 15 amino acids. Germline CDR1 and CDR2: LNHNV and YYDKDF (reference sequence). V was cut by 1 base and J by 5 bases, with 14 bases left in between. CDR3 sequence reads: CATSRASGPGETQYF. The DNA of the CDR3 is TGTGCCACCAGCAGAGCCTCCGGACCAGGCGAGACCCAGTACTTC. Variable domain in full (rest from reference TRBV15 and TRBJ2-5): DAMVIQNPRYQVTQFGKPVTLSCSQTLNHNVMYWYQQKSSQAPKLLFHYYDKDFNNEADTPDNFQSRRPNTSFCFLDIRSPGLGDTAMYLCATSRASGPGETQYFGPGTRLLVL.

This clonotype was seen a handful of times. The V and J genes are TRBV3-1 and TRBJ2-7; D possibly corresponds to TRBD1 (6 bases). The V and J ends lost 3 bases and 3 bases respectively, with 6 bases between them. CDR1 LGHDT and CDR2 YNNKEL come from the germline V gene (reference sequence). The CDR3 sequence is 12 residues long. CDR3 DNA: TGTGCCAGCAGCCAGACAGGCTACGAGCAGTACGTC. Translation gives CASSQTGYEQYV.

The chain recombines TRBV6-2 or TRBV6-3 with TRBJ2-2; possibly TRBD2 for D (6 bases). V shed 4 bases and J shed 1 base, with 13 bases lying between them. Germline V gene lookup returns CDR1 MNHEY and CDR2 SVGEGT. This CDR3 is built from 16 residues. The chain's CDR3 is CASSFPGLLNTGELFF. CDR3 bases: TGTGCCAGCAGTTTCCCGGGACTTCTGAACACCGGGGAGCTGTTTTTT.

The sample holds many counts of this clonotype. J is TRBJ2-7 and V is TRBV9, with a weak D call TRBD1 (5 bases). The germline gives CDR1 SGDLS, CDR2 YYNGEE. V lost 0 bases, J lost 4 bases, and 14 bases lay in between. There are 15 residues in the CDR3. CDR3 DNA sequence: TGTGCCAGCAGCGTAGTGGCCAGGGCCCCTTACGAGCAGTACGTC. Translating gives CASSVVARAPYEQYV.

This chain joins TRBV11-2 and TRBJ2-1, with D possibly called TRBD1 or TRBD2 (6 bases each). Trimming shortened V by 5 bases and J by 0 bases, and 14 bases separated the two germline ends. CDR1 is SGHAT, CDR2 FQNNGV, per germline. The CDR3 is 16 amino acids. In nucleotides, the CDR3 is TGTGCCAGCAGCATTTCCGGGGGCCGCTCCTACAATGAGCAGTTCTTC. Amino acids: CASSISGGRSYNEQFF.

There are a few counts of this clonotype. The V and J genes are TRBV20-1 and TRBJ1-2; D gene unclear. Trimming pared 4 bases from V and 4 bases from J, leaving 19 bases between. The CDR3 length is 15 residues. Germline V lookup: CDR1 DFQATT, CDR2 SNEGSKA (reference sequence). The chain's CDR3 is CSATSATAFGYGYTF. The CDR3 region has the DNA TGCAGTGCTACCTCGGCCACGGCGTTTGGCTATGGCTACACCTTC.

This clonotype was detected a few times. The V call is TRBV5-6, the J call TRBJ1-6; 11 bases line up with TRBD1. The V segment lost 4 bases and the J segment 7 bases; nucleotides outside the gene matches: 10. Germline CDR1 SGHDT, CDR2 YYEEEE. The CDR3 is 17 residues long. The CDR3 loop is CASSADRGRDPNSPLHF. The CDR3 DNA reads TGTGCCAGCAGCGCGGACAGGGGGCGCGACCCAAATTCACCCCTCCACTTT.

Points on this clonotype: It may be a read error: a sequence one base away is much more abundant. CDR3 nucleotide sequence: TGTGCCAGCAGCCCCCCCTACGAGCAGTACTTC. It encodes CASSPPYEQYF. The genes are TRBV4-2 and TRBJ2-7; D is unresolved. The CDR3 runs to 11 residues. Germline V gives CDR1 LGHNA, CDR2 YNFKEQ. Trimming shortened V by 4 bases and J by 2 bases, and 3 bases separated the two germline ends.

The chain carries TRBV11-2 and TRBJ1-5; 9 bases agree with TRBD1. Germline V gene sequence: CDR1 SGHAT, CDR2 FQNNGV. V lost 10 bases to trimming and J lost 5 bases; unmatched junction nucleotides: 18. The CDR3 runs to 17 residues. The CDR3 sequence: CATHPPKDRGGHQPQHF. The CDR3 bases are TGTGCCACCCACCCCCCTAAAGACAGGGGGGGGCATCAGCCCCAGCATTTT.

This clonotype was counted many times. The chain couples TRBV28 to TRBJ2-7; 7 positions agree with TRBD1. The CDR3 is 11 amino acids. CDR1 is MDHEN and CDR2 is SYDVKM in the germline V gene. V lost 8 bases, J lost 4 bases, and 2 bases stayed unmatched. CDR3 DNA sequence: TGTGCCAGCGGGACAGCGTACGAGCAGTACTTC. This gives the protein CASGTAYEQYF. The whole variable domain, remainder taken from reference TRBV28 and TRBJ2-7, is DVKVTQSSRYLVKRTGEKVFLECVQDMDHENMFWYRQDPGLGLRLIYFSYDVKMKEKGDIPEGYSVSREKKERFSLILESASTNQTSMYLCASGTAYEQYFGPGTRLTVT.

The J gene is TRBJ2-2, the V gene TRBV7-3; the D is unclear. This CDR3 has 13 amino acids. V lost 1 base and J lost 6, with 6 bases in between. CDR1 is SGHTA and CDR2 is FQGTGA in the germline V gene. The DNA for the CDR3 is TGTGCCAGCAGCTTAAACTTGGCCGGGGAGCTGTTTTTT. Residues: CASSLNLAGELFF.

Only a few counts were recorded for this clonotype. The chain is built from TRBV5-1 and TRBJ2-6; possible D gene TRBD1, 6 bases. The CDR3 extends over 17 amino acids. The germline CDR1 and CDR2 sequences are SGHRS and YFSETQ. Trimming removed 0 bases at V and 0 bases at J, with 10 bases between. The CDR3 DNA reads as TGCGCCAGCAGCTTGGACAGGGCGAGCTCTGGGGCCAACGTCCTGACTTTC. Amino acids: CASSLDRASSGANVLTF.

V usage is TRBV20-1 and J usage is TRBJ2-7, with 7 bases lining up with TRBD1. The CDR3 is 11 residues long. The V gene end was trimmed by 5 bases and the J gene end by 9 bases; junction bases not matched to a gene: 7. Germline values: CDR1 DFQATT, CDR2 SNEGSKA (reference sequence). CDR3 nucleotide sequence: TGCAGTGCTTCCACAGGGGCGGCGCAGTACTTC. It codes for CSASTGAAQYF.

The chain is built from TRBV7-2 and TRBJ2-5; D is unclear. The germline V and J ends were trimmed by 5 bases and 1 base, with 8 bases remaining between them. The CDR3 runs to 13 residues. Germline CDR1 reads SGHTA; CDR2 reads FQGNSA. Here the CDR3 DNA reads TGTGCCAGCAGCCAATACGTCCAAGAGACCCAGTACTTC. It encodes CASSQYVQETQYF.

This clonotype occurred many times. The genes are TRBV10-1 and TRBJ2-2; TRBD1 might be the D (6 bases). Trimming removed 8 bases from V and 0 bases from J, with 22 bases in between. Germline values: CDR1 WNHNN, CDR2 SYGVQD (reference sequence). This CDR3 region has 18 residues. CDR3 protein: CASARDTFYHPNTGELFF. CDR3 DNA sequence: TGCGCCAGCGCCCGGGACACCTTCTACCACCCGAACACCGGGGAGCTGTTTTTT.

This clonotype has only a few counts. The chain employs TRBV5-1 and TRBJ2-5; tentatively, D is TRBD2 (6 bases). CDR1 is SGHRS, CDR2 YFSETQ, per germline. This CDR3 contains 14 residues. V was shortened by 5 bases and J by 5 bases, with 16 bases between the two germline ends. The CDR3 is CASRPSGGVETQYF. The CDR3 region has the DNA TGCGCCAGCAGACCTTCCGGCGGGGTTGAGACCCAGTACTTC. Drawing the rest from reference TRBV5-1 and TRBJ2-5, the complete variable domain is KAGVTQTPRYLIKTRGQQVTLSCSPISGHRSVSWYQQTPGQGLQFLFEYFSETQRNKGNFPGRFSGRQFSNSRSEMNVSTLELGDSALYLCASRPSGGVETQYFGPGTRLLVL.

The rearrangement links TRBV18 to TRBJ2-2, with TRBD2 as a possible D gene (6 bases). The V end lost 2 bases, the J end lost 6 bases, and 16 bases lay between the germline ends. Germline V CDR1 and CDR2: KGHSH, LQKENI. This CDR3 is 16 amino acids long. The CDR3 sequence is CASSPSVGGSAGELFF. In DNA, the CDR3 is TGTGCCAGCTCACCATCGGTGGGGGGATCGGCCGGGGAGCTGTTTTTT.

There are a few counts of this clonotype. The CDR3 DNA sequence: TGTGCCAGCAGCTTGGGCCATCGGGGTGGCTACACCTTC. Residues: CASSLGHRGGYTF. V usage is TRBV7-6 and J usage is TRBJ1-2; D is ambiguous. Trimming removed 3 bases from V and 7 bases from J, with 12 bases in between. Germline V gene lookup returns CDR1 SGHVS and CDR2 FNYEAQ. The CDR3 extends over 13 amino acids.

The rearrangement links TRBV10-3 to TRBJ1-5; D unresolved. CDR3 length: 14 residues. Germline CDR1 and CDR2: ENHRY and SYGVKD. Trimming removed 4 bases from V and 7 bases from J, with 14 bases in between. CDR3 loop: CAISVVGSEQPQHF. Here the CDR3 DNA reads TGTGCCATCAGTGTGGTTGGGTCCGAACAGCCCCAGCATTTT.

The CDR3 nucleotides are TGTGCCATCAGTGTAACCGGGACAGGGGGGGAGACCCAGTACTTC. This gives the protein CAISVTGTGGETQYF. The rearrangement uses TRBV10-3 and TRBJ2-5; 11 bases align to TRBD1. With 4 bases clipped from V and 5 bases from J, the junction kept 6 bases outside the gene matches. The CDR3 is made up of 15 amino acids. CDR1 is ENHRY and CDR2 is SYGVKD in the germline V gene.

This chain connects TRBV6-2 or TRBV6-3 to TRBJ2-7; D is possibly TRBD1 (5 bases). This CDR3 region has 14 residues. The germline V gene has CDR1 MNHEY and CDR2 SVGEGT. V lost 4 bases, J lost 2 bases, and 12 bases lay in between. The CDR3: CASSSSDRTYEQYF. The CDR3, as DNA: TGTGCCAGCAGTTCCTCCGACAGAACCTACGAGCAGTACTTC.

At least ten counts were recorded for this clonotype. The chain combines TRBV5-5 with TRBJ1-6; 7 bases match TRBD1. J lost 10 bases, V lost 0 bases, and 7 bases had no gene match. The length of the CDR3 is 15 residues. Per germline, CDR1 SGHKS and CDR2 YYEKEE (reference sequence). CDR3 coding DNA: TGTGCCAGCAGCTTGGCCCCAGGGGGAGAATCACCCCTCCACTTT. Its protein product is CASSLAPGGESPLHF. Full variable domain (outside the CDR3, taken from reference TRBV5-5 and TRBJ1-6): DAGVTQSPTHLIKTRGQQVTLRCSPISGHKSVSWYQQVLGQGPQFIFQYYEKEERGRGNFPDRFSARQFPNYSSELNVNALLLGDSALYLCASSLAPGGESPLHFGNGTRLTVT.

In this sample, this clonotype turned up a few times. The gene calls are TRBV27 and TRBJ2-3; no reliable D call. Germline-derived CDR1 and CDR2 are MNHEY and SMNVEV (reference sequence). The ends were cut back, 1 base at V and 4 bases at J, with 9 bases in the middle. The length of the CDR3 is 14 residues. The CDR3 protein is CASSLWQSPDTQYF. The CDR3 DNA sequence: TGTGCCAGCAGTTTATGGCAGTCCCCAGATACGCAGTATTTT.